The 6 T cell receptor beta chains below come from one sample, sequenced in a study of T cells in women clearing cervical HPV infection. Assay: immunoSEQ multiplex PCR; the TCRdb copy retains only in-frame clones and omits some. The specimen's table records roughly 30,000 clones. Sequencing was performed on blood buffy coat. The source of these receptors is a woman between 18 and 70 years old with a cervical HPV16 infection that either progressed to CIN3+ or cleared (not recorded which).

Comment on this clone: The read comes to an end 3 residues before the CDR3 does, leaving the germline J gene to fill in the end. The V and J genes are TRBV5-1 and TRBJ2-4, with a weak D call TRBD2 (6 bases). The length of the CDR3 is 18 residues. Trimming left V 4 bases short and J 1 base short, with 21 bases between. In germline, CDR1 is SGHRS, CDR2 YFSETQ. CDR3 region: CASSPVVVGSGAKNIQYF. CDR3 bases read: TGCGCCAGCAGCCCGGTTGTAGTGGGGAGCGGGGCCAAAAACATT.

To note about this clone: The read comes to an end 3 residues before the CDR3 does, leaving the germline J gene to fill in the end. This chain links TRBV7-2 with TRBJ2-2; possible D gene TRBD1, 6 bases. The CDR3 sequence is 14 residues long. The germline V gene has CDR1 SGHTA and CDR2 FQGNSA. Trimming shortened V by 1 base and J by 3 bases, and 6 bases separated the two germline ends. CDR3 region: CASSLDRDTGELFF. CDR3 DNA (partial): TGTGCCAGCAGCTTAGACAGGGACACCGGGGAG.

A word on this clone: Read data end 3 residues before the CDR3 end; the end is taken from the germline J gene. The chain joins TRBV30 to TRBJ2-3, with unresolved D. V dropped 0 bases and J dropped 3 bases, with 10 bases sitting between them. CDR3 length: 14 residues. Germline V lookup: CDR1 GTSNPN, CDR2 SVGIG (reference sequence). The CDR3 loop reads CAWSVGGETDTQYF. The sequenced CDR3 bases are TGTGCCTGGAGTGTCGGCGGAGAAACAGATACG.

Turning to this clone: The read falls 3 residues short of the CDR3 end, and the missing part is taken from the germline J gene. The chain combines TRBV5-1 with TRBJ1-6, with 8 bases matching TRBD1. V lost 0 bases to trimming and J lost 7 bases; unmatched junction nucleotides: 3. Germline CDR1 and CDR2: SGHRS and YFSETQ. There are 15 residues in the CDR3. The CDR3 is CASSLGTGRNSPLHF. The sequenced CDR3 bases are TGCGCCAGCAGCTTGGGGACAGGGAGGAATTCACCC.

CDR3 sequence: CASSQKRTDYYEQYF. Partial CDR3 DNA: TGTGCCAGCAGCCAAAAGAGAACTGACTACTACGAG. The rearrangement links TRBV4-2 to TRBJ2-7; D may be TRBD2 (5 bases). With the read ending 3 residues before the CDR3 end, the germline J gene is used to fill in that end. The CDR3 runs 15 residues. CDR1 is LGHNA and CDR2 is YNFKEQ in the germline V gene. The V gene lost 2 bases and the J gene lost 3 bases, with 14 bases spanning the gap.

On this clone: The DNA ends 3 residues before the CDR3 does, and the rest of the CDR3 is filled in from the germline J gene. This sequence joins TRBV30 and TRBJ1-6; TRBD1 matches at 8 bases. Germline V lookup: CDR1 GTSNPN, CDR2 SVGIG (reference sequence). J was trimmed by 10 bases and V by 2 bases; bases with no gene match: 7. The CDR3 is 14 residues long. The sequenced part of the CDR3 DNA is TGTGCCTGGAGTCGGACAGGGACGGACTCACCC. Its translation is CAWSRTGTDSP. The entire CDR3 reads CAWSRTGTDSPLHF. The entire variable domain, with the rest obtained from reference TRBV30 and TRBJ1-6, is as follows: SQTIHQWPATLVQPVGSPLSLECTVEGTSNPNLYWYRQAAGRGLQLLFYSVGIGQISSEVPQNLSASRPQDRQFILSSKKLLLSDSGFYLCAWSRTGTDSPLHFGNGTRLTVT.